The source of this T cell receptor (beta chain) is a study of T cell clonality in common variable immunodeficiency. CDR1 and CDR2 from the germline V gene are DFQATT and SNEGSKA (reference sequence). V dropped 0 bases and J dropped 2 bases, with 20 bases sitting between them. The CDR3 spans 19 residues. Heparinized whole blood, roughly 5 to 9 ml, came from each donor. This clone appeared many times. What it binds is unknown. The CDR3 end falls 3 residues outside the read, so it is completed with the germline J gene. Sequencing used immunoSEQ multiplex PCR; TCRdb keeps in-frame clones, though not all of them. Reported are fewer than 65,000 clones, none seen only once; the ten largest carry around 0.8%. Study-level points and caveats: Compared with healthy controls, CVID subjects showed increased TCRbeta clonality, mostly in about a third.

Material for sequencing was peripheral blood mononuclear cells. This chain connects TRBV20-1 to TRBJ1-6; a weak D match, TRBD1 (6 bases). The TCR was taken from a person aged 18 to 75 in good health. CDR3 DNA, as far as it was read: TGCAGTGCTAGAGACCCTACCACAGGGAAGGGGACCTATAATTCACCC. Translated, it gives CSARDPTTGKGTYNSP. The whole CDR3 sequence reads CSARDPTTGKGTYNSPLHF.